Listed below are T cell receptor beta chains from one sample, sequenced in a study of T cells in Graves' hyperthyroidism and ophthalmopathy. TCRdb recomputed calls from the multiplex PCR reads with MiXCR, one row per CDR3 protein. This sample has hundreds of thousands of distinct CDR3 sequences, with roughly a sixth found just once. Sequenced input: blood. All receptors derive from a woman between 40 and 55 years old with Graves' ophthalmopathy. Both conserved end residues are part of each CDR3. Fields, in order: CDR3 protein, CDR3 DNA, J gene, D gene, clone size, V gene. D genes are given only for firm matches. Where a row states a size, it is once, few, many or the class of an expanded clone; other rows omit it.

CASSELATQYF | TGTGCCAGCAGTGAGCTGGCTACGCAGTATTTT | TRBJ2-3 | . | few | TRBV28
CASSYNERESRVTQYF | TGTGCCAGCAGTTACAACGAGCGGGAGTCGAGGGTTACGCAGTATTTT | TRBJ2-3 | TRBD2 | . | TRBV6-2/TRBV6-3
CASSAQGAGNQPQHF | TGTGCCAGCAGCGCCCAGGGTGCGGGCAATCAGCCCCAGCATTTT | TRBJ1-5 | . | many | TRBV7-8
CSARSLAGAYEQYF | TGCAGTGCTAGGTCTCTAGCGGGAGCCTACGAGCAGTACTTC | TRBJ2-7 | TRBD2 | many | TRBV20-1
CAWSVHGRARFATNEKLFF | TGTGCCTGGAGTGTACACGGACGGGCTAGGTTTGCAACTAATGAAAAACTGTTTTTT | TRBJ1-4 | . | . | TRBV30
CASRDLFRATDTQYF | TGTGCCAGCAGGGACTTGTTCCGGGCCACAGATACGCAGTATTTT | TRBJ2-3 | . | many | TRBV2
CASRRIVDGELFF | TGTGCCAGCAGGAGGATTGTAGACGGGGAGCTGTTTTTT | TRBJ2-2 | . | few | TRBV2
CASSYHRGGEETQYF | TGTGCCAGCAGTTACCACAGGGGCGGCGAAGAGACCCAGTACTTC | TRBJ2-5 | TRBD1 | few | TRBV6-6
CASTSQGFGELFF | TGTGCCAGCACCTCACAGGGGTTCGGGGAGCTGTTTTTT | TRBJ2-2 | TRBD1 | . | TRBV6-2/TRBV6-3
CASSGTAGADEKLFF | TGTGCCAGCAGCGGAACGGCAGGGGCGGATGAAAAACTGTTTTTT | TRBJ1-4 | . | . | TRBV9
CASSLGGNNQPQHF | TGTGCCAGCAGTTTGGGCGGCAACAATCAGCCCCAGCATTTT | TRBJ1-5 | . | many | TRBV28
CASCPGHSSSGANVLTF | TGCGCCAGCTGCCCTGGACACTCGTCCTCTGGGGCCAACGTCCTGACTTTC | TRBJ2-6 | . | . | TRBV5-1
CASSGTGALSGANVLTF | TGTGCCAGCAGCGGGACAGGGGCGCTCTCTGGGGCCAACGTCCTGACTTTC | TRBJ2-6 | TRBD1 | . | TRBV9
CASSHLPASVEKLFF | TGTGCCAGCAGCCACCTCCCGGCAAGCGTTGAAAAACTGTTTTTT | TRBJ1-4 | . | . | TRBV14
CASSISPGNTIYF | TGTGCCAGTAGTATCTCTCCCGGAAACACCATATATTTT | TRBJ1-3 | . | . | TRBV19
CASSSSGTGGGYEQYF | TGTGCCAGTAGTAGCTCCGGGACAGGGGGAGGCTACGAGCAGTACTTC | TRBJ2-7 | TRBD1 | . | TRBV19
CASTAGGPSEQYF | TGTGCCAGCACCGCGGGCGGCCCATCGGAGCAGTACTTC | TRBJ2-7 | . | . | TRBV12-3/TRBV12-4
CSARGTGSPSGANVLTF | TGCAGTGCTAGGGGGACAGGATCCCCGAGTGGGGCCAACGTCCTGACTTTC | TRBJ2-6 | TRBD1 | . | TRBV20-1
CASSLANGNTGELFF | TGTGCCAGCAGCTTGGCCAACGGAAACACCGGGGAGCTGTTTTTT | TRBJ2-2 | . | many | TRBV5-8
CSASHEGFYEQYF | TGCAGCGCCAGCCACGAGGGCTTCTACGAGCAGTACTTC | TRBJ2-7 | . | few | TRBV29-1
CASNFSAGEKLFF | TGCGCCAGCAACTTTTCAGCAGGGGAAAAACTGTTTTTT | TRBJ1-4 | . | . | TRBV5-1
CASSETRSTDTQYF | TGTGCCAGCAGTGAAACCAGGAGCACAGATACGCAGTATTTT | TRBJ2-3 | . | many | TRBV2
CASSLIQGASQPQHF | TGTGCCAGCAGTTTAATACAGGGGGCGAGTCAGCCCCAGCATTTT | TRBJ1-5 | TRBD1 | . | TRBV12-3/TRBV12-4
CASSIGVNTEAFF | TGTGCCAGTAGTATAGGGGTGAACACTGAAGCTTTCTTT | TRBJ1-1 | . | few | TRBV19
CASSPLERADTQYF | TGTGCCAGCTCACCACTCGAACGCGCAGATACGCAGTATTTT | TRBJ2-3 | . | few | TRBV18
CASNAGNSPLHF | TGTGCCAGCAATGCAGGCAATTCACCCCTCCACTTT | TRBJ1-6 | . | many | TRBV2
CSLGAQYF | TGCAGCCTAGGGGCGCAGTATTTT | TRBJ2-3 | . | . | TRBV20-1
CASRASESSYNEQFF | TGTGCCAGCAGGGCTAGCGAGTCCTCCTACAATGAGCAGTTCTTC | TRBJ2-1 | . | . | TRBV6-2/TRBV6-3
CKSPGGTQETQYF | TGCAAGTCCCCGGGGGGGACCCAAGAGACCCAGTACTTC | TRBJ2-5 | TRBD2 | . | TRBV29-1
CASTLGAGLGDTQYF | TGTGCCAGCACCCTCGGGGCAGGATTGGGAGATACGCAGTATTTT | TRBJ2-3 | . | . | TRBV7-9